The T cell receptor beta chain under discussion was sequenced for a study of radiation and T cells in renal cell carcinoma. Described time point: blood 2 weeks post-SBRT. The treatment denotes: 15 Gy SBRT to primary tumor, nephrectomy 4 weeks later. With 8 bases removed from V and 7 bases from J, the gap between germline ends came to 19 bases. Germline V gene lookup returns CDR1 MNHNS and CDR2 SASEGT. This CDR3 has 14 residues. Profiled with immunoSEQ multiplex PCR; TCRdb holds only in-frame clones, not every one. The sample has about 150,000 clones; approximately 86% are singletons. V and J are TRBV6-1 and TRBJ2-3; D possibly matches TRBD1 or TRBD2 (5 bases each). The clonotype comes from a woman in her forties or fifties with renal cell carcinoma. The sample in question was blood, obtained from a patient whose treatment included radiotherapy and nephrectomy. CDR3 nucleotide sequence: TGTGCCAGCCAAACCGGGACCGAACGTCATACGCAGTATTTT. Encoded protein: CASQTGTERHTQYF.